This T cell receptor beta chain was found in a study of T cells in localized non-small cell lung cancer. Findings of the study overall: Multi-region tumor sequencing was not done, so intratumor heterogeneity could not be excluded.

Worth noting for this clone: Its specificity is not known.

The germline V gene has CDR1 MDHEN and CDR2 SYDVKM. The CDR3 has 17 amino acids. V was cut by 6 bases and J by 1 base, with 19 bases left in between. Sequencing used immunoSEQ multiplex PCR; TCRdb keeps in-frame clones, though not all of them. This sample yields about 36,000 clones, of which around nine tenths are seen a single time; about 7% belongs to the top ten. The rearrangement links TRBV28 to TRBJ2-4, with TRBD2 as a possible D gene (5 bases). The TCR sequence derives from a woman between 35 and 75 years old with stage I lung adenocarcinoma. The material was peripheral blood, obtained before any cancer treatment. The CDR3 loop reads CASSPRSGIVAKNIQYF. The CDR3 DNA follows: TGTGCCAGCAGCCCTCGGTCGGGGATTGTGGCCAAAAACATTCAGTACTTC. Drawing the rest from reference TRBV28 and TRBJ2-4, the complete variable domain is DVKVTQSSRYLVKRTGEKVFLECVQDMDHENMFWYRQDPGLGLRLIYFSYDVKMKEKGDIPEGYSVSREKKERFSLILESASTNQTSMYLCASSPRSGIVAKNIQYFGAGTRLSVL.